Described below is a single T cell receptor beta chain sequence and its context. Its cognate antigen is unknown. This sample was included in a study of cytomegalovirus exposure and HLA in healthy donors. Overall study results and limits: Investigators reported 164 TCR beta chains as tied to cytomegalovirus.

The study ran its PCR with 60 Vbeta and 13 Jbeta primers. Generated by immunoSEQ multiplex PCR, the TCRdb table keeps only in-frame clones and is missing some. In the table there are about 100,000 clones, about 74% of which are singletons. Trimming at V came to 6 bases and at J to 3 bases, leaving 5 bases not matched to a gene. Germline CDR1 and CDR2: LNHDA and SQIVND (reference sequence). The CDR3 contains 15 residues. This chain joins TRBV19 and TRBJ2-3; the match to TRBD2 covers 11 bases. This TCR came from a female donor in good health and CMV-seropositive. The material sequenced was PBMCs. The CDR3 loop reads CASRASGGITDTQYF. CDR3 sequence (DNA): TGTGCCAGTAGGGCTAGCGGGGGGATAACAGATACGCAGTATTTT.